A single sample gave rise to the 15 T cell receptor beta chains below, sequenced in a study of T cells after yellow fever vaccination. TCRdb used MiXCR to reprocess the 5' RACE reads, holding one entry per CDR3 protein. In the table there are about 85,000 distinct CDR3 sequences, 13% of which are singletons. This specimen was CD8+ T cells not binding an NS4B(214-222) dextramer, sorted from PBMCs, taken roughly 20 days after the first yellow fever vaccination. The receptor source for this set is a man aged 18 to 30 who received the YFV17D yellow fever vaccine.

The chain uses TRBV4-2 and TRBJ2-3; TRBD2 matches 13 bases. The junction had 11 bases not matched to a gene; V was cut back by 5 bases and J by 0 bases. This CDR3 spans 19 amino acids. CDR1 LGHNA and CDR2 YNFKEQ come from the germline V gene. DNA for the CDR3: TGTGCCAGCAGCGGGTCACTAGCGGGGGGGCTCGCTAGCACAGATACGCAGTATTTT. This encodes CASSGSLAGGLASTDTQYF.

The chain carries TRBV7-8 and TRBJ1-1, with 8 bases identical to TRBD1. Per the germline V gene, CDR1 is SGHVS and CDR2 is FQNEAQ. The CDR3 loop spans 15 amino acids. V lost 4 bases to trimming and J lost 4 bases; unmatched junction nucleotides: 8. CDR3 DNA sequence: TGTGCCAGCAGCTCGCATAGACAGGGGTTCACTGAAGCTTTCTTT. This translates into CASSSHRQGFTEAFF.

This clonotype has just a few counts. The DNA of the CDR3 is TGTGCCAGCAGTTTCGGCTTAGTTTCCCCCTACGAGCAGTACGTC. This translates into CASSFGLVSPYEQYV. The rearrangement uses TRBV7-8 and TRBJ2-7; D remains unclear. The V gene's germline CDR1 is SGHVS and CDR2 FQNEAQ. Trimming took 6 bases from V and 2 from J, leaving 17 bases between them. The CDR3 runs 15 residues.

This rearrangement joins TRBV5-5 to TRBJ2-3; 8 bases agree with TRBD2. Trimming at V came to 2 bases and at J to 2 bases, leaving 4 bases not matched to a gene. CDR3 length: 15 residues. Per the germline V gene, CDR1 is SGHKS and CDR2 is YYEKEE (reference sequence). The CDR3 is CASSFWRGVTDTQYF. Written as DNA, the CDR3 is TGTGCCAGCAGCTTCTGGCGGGGGGTCACAGATACGCAGTATTTT.

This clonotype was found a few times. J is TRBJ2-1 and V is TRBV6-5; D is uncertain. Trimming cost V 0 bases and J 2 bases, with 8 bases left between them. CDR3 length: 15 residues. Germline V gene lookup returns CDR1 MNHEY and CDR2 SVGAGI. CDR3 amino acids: CASSYSRVPYNEQFF. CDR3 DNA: TGTGCCAGCAGTTACTCCCGCGTGCCCTACAATGAGCAGTTCTTC.

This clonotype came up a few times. The CDR3 sequence is CSARDRRAGNYNEQFF. The CDR3 DNA sequence: TGCAGTGCTAGAGATCGTAGGGCAGGCAACTACAATGAGCAGTTCTTC. The chain combines TRBV20-1 with TRBJ2-1; no clear D. Germline CDR1 DFQATT, CDR2 SNEGSKA (reference sequence). The CDR3 is 16 amino acids. The V gene lost 0 bases and the J gene lost 3 bases, with 15 bases spanning the gap.

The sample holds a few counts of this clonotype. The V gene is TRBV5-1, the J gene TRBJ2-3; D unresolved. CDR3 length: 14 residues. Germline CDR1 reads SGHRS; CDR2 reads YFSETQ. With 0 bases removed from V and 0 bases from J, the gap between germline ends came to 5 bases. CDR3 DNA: TGCGCCAGCAGCTTGGTTTCTAGCACAGATACGCAGTATTTT. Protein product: CASSLVSSTDTQYF.

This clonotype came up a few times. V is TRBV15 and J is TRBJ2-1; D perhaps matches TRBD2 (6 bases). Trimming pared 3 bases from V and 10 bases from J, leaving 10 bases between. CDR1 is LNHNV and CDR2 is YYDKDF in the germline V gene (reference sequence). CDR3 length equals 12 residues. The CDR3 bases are TGTGCCACCAGCAGTTGGGGAGGCGAGCAGTTCTTC. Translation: CATSSWGGEQFF. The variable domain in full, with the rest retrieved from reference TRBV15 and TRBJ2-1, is DAMVIQNPRYQVTQFGKPVTLSCSQTLNHNVMYWYQQKSSQAPKLLFHYYDKDFNNEADTPDNFQSRRPNTSFCFLDIRSPGLGDTAMYLCATSSWGGEQFFGPGTRLTVL.

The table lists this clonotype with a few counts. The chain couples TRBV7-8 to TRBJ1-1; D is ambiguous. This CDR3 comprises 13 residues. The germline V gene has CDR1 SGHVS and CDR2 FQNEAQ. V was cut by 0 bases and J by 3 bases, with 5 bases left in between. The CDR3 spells CASSLAGYTEAFF. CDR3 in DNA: TGTGCCAGCAGCTTAGCGGGGTACACTGAAGCTTTCTTT.

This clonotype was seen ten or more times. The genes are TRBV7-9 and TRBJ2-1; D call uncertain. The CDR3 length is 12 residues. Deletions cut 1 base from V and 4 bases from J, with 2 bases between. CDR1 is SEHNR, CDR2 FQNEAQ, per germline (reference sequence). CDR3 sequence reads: CASSLGYNEQFF. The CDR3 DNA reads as TGTGCCAGCAGCTTAGGGTACAATGAGCAGTTCTTC.

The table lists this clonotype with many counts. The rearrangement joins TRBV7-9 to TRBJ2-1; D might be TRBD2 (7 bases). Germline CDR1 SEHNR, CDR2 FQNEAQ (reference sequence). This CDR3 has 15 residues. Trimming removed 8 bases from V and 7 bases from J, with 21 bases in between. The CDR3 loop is CASLGGAEKWNEQFF. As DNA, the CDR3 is TGTGCCAGCTTGGGGGGGGCGGAGAAGTGGAATGAGCAGTTCTTC.

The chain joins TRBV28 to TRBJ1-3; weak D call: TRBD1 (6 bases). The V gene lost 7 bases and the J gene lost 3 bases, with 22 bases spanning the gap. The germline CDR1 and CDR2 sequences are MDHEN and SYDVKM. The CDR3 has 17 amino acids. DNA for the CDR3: TGTGCCAGCACCGAGGGGGGTGGCTCCTCGGGTGGAAACACCATATATTTT. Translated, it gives CASTEGGGSSGGNTIYF.

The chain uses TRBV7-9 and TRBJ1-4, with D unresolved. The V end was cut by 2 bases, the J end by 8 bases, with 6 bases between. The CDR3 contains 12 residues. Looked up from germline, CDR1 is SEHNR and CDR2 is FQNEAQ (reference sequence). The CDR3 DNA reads TGTGCCAGCAGCTTACTCGGCGAAAAACTGTTTTTT. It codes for CASSLLGEKLFF.

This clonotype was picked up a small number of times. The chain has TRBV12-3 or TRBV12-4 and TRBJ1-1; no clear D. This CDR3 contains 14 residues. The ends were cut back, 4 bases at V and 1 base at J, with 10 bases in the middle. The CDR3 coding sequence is TGTGCCAGCAGTTCTGGAGATTCGAACACTGAAGCTTTCTTT. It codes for CASSSGDSNTEAFF.

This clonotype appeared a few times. DNA for the CDR3: TGTGCCAGCAGTGACTCGACTAGCGGGGGGGCTGAGCAGTTCTTC. It codes for CASSDSTSGGAEQFF. V and J are TRBV6-4 and TRBJ2-1, with 14 bases aligning to TRBD2. Germline values: CDR1 MRHNA, CDR2 SNTAGT. Trimming removed 0 bases from V and 9 bases from J; junction bases left unmatched: 1. The CDR3 runs 15 residues.